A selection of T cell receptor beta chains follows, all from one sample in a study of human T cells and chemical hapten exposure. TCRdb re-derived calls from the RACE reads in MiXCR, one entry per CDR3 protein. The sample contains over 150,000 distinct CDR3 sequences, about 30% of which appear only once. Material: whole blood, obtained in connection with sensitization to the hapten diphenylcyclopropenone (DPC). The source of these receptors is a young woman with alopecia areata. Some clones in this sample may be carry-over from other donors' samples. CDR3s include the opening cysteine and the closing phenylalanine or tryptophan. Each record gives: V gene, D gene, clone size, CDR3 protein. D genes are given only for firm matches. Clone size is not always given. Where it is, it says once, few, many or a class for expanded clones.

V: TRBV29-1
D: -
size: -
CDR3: CSVVSRDNYGYTF

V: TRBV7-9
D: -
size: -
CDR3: CASSLNGLNTEAFF

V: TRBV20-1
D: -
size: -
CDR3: CSARGRDKYYNEQFF

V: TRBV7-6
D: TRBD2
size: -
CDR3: CASSPLSPSGSTDTQYF

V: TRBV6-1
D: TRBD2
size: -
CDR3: CASSEVVSGRGGYEQYF

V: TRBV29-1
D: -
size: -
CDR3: CSVEDRAQWGEIISNQPQHF

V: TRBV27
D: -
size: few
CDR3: CASSPLGTRGEKLFF

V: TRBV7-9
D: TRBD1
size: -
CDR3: CASSMTGSVAYEQYF

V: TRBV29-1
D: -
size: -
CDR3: CSGTTGREEQYF

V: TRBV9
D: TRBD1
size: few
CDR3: CASCIGDRDNEQFF

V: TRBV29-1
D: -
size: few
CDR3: CSVVTGTDYGYTF

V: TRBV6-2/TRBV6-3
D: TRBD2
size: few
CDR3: CASSSPVTRGSSYEQYF

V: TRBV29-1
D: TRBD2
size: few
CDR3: CSVVGLAGSYNEQFF

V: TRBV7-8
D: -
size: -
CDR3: CASSLDGATNEKLFF

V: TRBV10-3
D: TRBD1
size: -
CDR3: CAISANRGRGSYEQYF

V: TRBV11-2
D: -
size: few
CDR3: CASSPRRWYEQYF

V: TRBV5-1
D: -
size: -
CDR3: CASSFYREGDEQFF

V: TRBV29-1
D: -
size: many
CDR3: CSVETRGGYEQYF

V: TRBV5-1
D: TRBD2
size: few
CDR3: CASSLAGLAGSNEQFF

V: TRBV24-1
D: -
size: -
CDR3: CATSDTGPRGTDTQYF

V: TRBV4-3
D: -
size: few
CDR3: CASSTPRTSWNEQYF

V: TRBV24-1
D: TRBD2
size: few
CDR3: CATTSGTYNEQFF

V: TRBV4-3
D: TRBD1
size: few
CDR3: CASSPETGSGANVLTF

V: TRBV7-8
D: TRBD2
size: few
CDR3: CASSPRGLAGGAGELFF

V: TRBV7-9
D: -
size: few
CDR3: CASSLVTGGAFF

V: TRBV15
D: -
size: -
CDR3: CATSRGYRGTTDTQYF

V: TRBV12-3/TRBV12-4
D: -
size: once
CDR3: CASSGPNYGYTF

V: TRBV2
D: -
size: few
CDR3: CASRLGGNYGYTF

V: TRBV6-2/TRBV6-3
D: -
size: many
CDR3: CASSYGGEANQPQHF

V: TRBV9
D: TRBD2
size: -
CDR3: CASSVSGAWGTQYF